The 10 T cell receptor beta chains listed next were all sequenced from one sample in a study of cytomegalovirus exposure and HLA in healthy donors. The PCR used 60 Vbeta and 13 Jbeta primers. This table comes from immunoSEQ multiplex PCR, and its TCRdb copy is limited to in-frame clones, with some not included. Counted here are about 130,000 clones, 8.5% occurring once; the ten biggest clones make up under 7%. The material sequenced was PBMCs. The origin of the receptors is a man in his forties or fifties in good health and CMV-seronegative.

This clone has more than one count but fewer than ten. The CDR3: CASSVGGGEDYGYTF. For the CDR3, the DNA is TGTGCCAGCAGCGTAGGGGGAGGGGAAGACTATGGCTACACCTTC. The chain is built from TRBV9 and TRBJ1-2; D possibly corresponds to TRBD1 (5 bases). The CDR3 contains 15 residues. V was pared by 0 bases and J by 3 bases, with 12 bases between. CDR1 SGDLS and CDR2 YYNGEE come from the germline V gene.

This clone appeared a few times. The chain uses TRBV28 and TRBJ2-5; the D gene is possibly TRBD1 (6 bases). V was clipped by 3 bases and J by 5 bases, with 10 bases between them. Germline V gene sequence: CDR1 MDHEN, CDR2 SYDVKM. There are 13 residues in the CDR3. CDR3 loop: CASSFHRAETQYF. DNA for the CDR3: TGTGCCAGCAGTTTCCACAGGGCTGAGACCCAGTACTTC.

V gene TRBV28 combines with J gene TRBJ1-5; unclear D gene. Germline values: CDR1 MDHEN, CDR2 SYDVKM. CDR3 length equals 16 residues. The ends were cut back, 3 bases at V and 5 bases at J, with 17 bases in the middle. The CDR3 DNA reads TGTGCCAGCAGTTTCTTTCATTGGGCACCTGATCAGCCCCAGCATTTT. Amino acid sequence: CASSFFHWAPDQPQHF.

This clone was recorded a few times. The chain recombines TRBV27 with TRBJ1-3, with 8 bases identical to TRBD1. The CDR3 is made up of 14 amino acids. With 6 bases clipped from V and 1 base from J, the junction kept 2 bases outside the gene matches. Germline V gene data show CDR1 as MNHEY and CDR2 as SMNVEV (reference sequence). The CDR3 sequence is CASRDRESGNTIYF. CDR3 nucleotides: TGTGCCAGCAGGGACAGGGAGTCTGGAAACACCATATATTTT.

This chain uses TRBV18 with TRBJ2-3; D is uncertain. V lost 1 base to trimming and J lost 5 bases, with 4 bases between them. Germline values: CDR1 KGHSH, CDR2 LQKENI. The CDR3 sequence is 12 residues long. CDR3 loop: CASSPRLDTQYF. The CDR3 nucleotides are TGTGCCAGCTCACCACGACTAGATACGCAGTATTTT.

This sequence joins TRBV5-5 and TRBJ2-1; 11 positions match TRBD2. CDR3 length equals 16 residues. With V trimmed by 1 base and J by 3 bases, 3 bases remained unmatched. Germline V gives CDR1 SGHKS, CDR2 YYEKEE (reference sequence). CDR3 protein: CASSLSSGGRYNEQFF. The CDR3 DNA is TGTGCCAGCAGCTTGTCTAGCGGGGGGCGCTACAATGAGCAGTTCTTC. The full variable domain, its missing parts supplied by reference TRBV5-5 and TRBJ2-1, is DAGVTQSPTHLIKTRGQQVTLRCSPISGHKSVSWYQQVLGQGPQFIFQYYEKEERGRGNFPDRFSARQFPNYSSELNVNALLLGDSALYLCASSLSSGGRYNEQFFGPGTRLTVL.

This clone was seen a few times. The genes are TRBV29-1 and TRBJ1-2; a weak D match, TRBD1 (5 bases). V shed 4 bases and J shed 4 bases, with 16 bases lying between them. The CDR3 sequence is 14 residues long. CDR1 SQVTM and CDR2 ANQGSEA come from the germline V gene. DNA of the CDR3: TGCAGCGTTGTCGAGCCGGGGGGTTTCTATGGCTACACCTTC. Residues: CSVVEPGGFYGYTF.

CDR3 DNA sequence: TGTGCCAGCAGTGACCCCGACAGGGTGGGTTCACCCCTCCACTTT. It encodes CASSDPDRVGSPLHF. The chain couples TRBV6-1 to TRBJ1-6; 7 bases match TRBD1. V dropped 3 bases and J dropped 9; count of bases not matched to a gene: 8. Germline-derived CDR1 and CDR2 are MNHNS and SASEGT. This CDR3 contains 15 residues.

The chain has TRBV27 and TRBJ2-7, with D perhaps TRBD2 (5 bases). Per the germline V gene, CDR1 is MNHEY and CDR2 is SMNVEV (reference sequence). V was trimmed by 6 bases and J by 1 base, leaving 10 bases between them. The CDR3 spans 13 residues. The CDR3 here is CASSPGMSYEQYF. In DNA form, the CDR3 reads TGTGCCAGCAGCCCGGGGATGTCCTACGAGCAGTACTTC.

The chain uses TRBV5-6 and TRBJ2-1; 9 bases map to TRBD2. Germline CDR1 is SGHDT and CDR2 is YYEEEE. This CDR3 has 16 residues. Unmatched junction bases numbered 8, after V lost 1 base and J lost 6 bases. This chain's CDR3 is CASSLPRGGVGNEQFF. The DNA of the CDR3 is TGTGCCAGCAGCTTGCCCCGCGGGGGGGTGGGCAATGAGCAGTTCTTC.